This T cell receptor beta chain is drawn from a study of vaccination and CD4 T cells after COVID-19. The overall study: The stimulating agents, overlapping spike peptides, came from SARS-CoV-2, HCoV-NL63, HCoV-OC43 and HCoV-229E.

This clonotype was picked up a small number of times. Its cognate antigen is unknown. Regarding treatment: roughly 11-day PBMC culture with coronavirus spike peptide pools or control peptides (ViraFEST assay). ViraFEST used peptide pools to expand antigen-specific T cells, then sequenced TCRs. With the Oncomine TCR Beta short-read assay, DNA from cultured CD4+ T cells was sequenced. One entry per CDR3 protein, called by TCRdb with MiXCR from the PCR reads. Here the sample spans about 11,000 distinct CDR3 sequences, almost 65% being singletons. In germline, CDR1 is MNHNS, CDR2 SASEGT. This CDR3 comprises 14 residues. Trimming shortened V by 5 bases and J by 6 bases, and 11 bases separated the two germline ends.

The chain carries TRBV6-1 and TRBJ1-6, with D maybe TRBD1 (6 bases). Sequenced sample: CD4+ T cells from blood, cultured in vitro. The TCR originated in a human donor who had recovered from COVID-19. The CDR3 spells CASSLRTANSPLHF. The DNA of the CDR3 is TGTGCCAGCAGTCTTCGGACAGCTAATTCACCCCTCCACTTT.